The 25 T cell receptor beta chains below all came from one sample that was sequenced in a study of glioma-infiltrating T cells after dendritic cell vaccination. The time point here: after dendritic cell vaccination, including at tumor progression/relapse. The protocol was immunoSEQ multiplex PCR, while the TCRdb copy is restricted to in-frame clones and leaves out a portion. The table includes roughly 100,000 clones, 90% detected once. Source: blood, taken after dendritic cell vaccination. The receptors were gathered from a human donor with glioblastoma.

The genes are TRBV5-1 and TRBJ1-1, with 9 positions matching TRBD1. The CDR3 has 14 residues. Germline CDR1 and CDR2: SGHRS and YFSETQ. J gave up 8 bases and V 5 bases, and 10 bases lay outside the gene matches. The CDR3 nucleotides are TGCGCCAGCAGACCGGGACAGGGTAGGACCGAAGCTTTCTTT. Translation gives CASRPGQGRTEAFF.

The chain joins TRBV7-2 to TRBJ1-3, with no clear D. V dropped 3 bases and J dropped 1 base, with 7 bases sitting between them. CDR1 is SGHTA, CDR2 FQGNSA, per germline. The CDR3 extends over 14 amino acids. The CDR3 protein is CASSFAGSGNTIYF. CDR3 DNA sequence: TGTGCCAGCAGCTTCGCAGGATCTGGAAACACCATATATTTT.

This clone was seen just once. The chain has TRBV4-2 and TRBJ2-3; D gene unclear. V dropped 0 bases and J dropped 5 bases, with 12 bases sitting between them. Germline CDR1 and CDR2: LGHNA and YNFKEQ. The CDR3 consists of 15 residues. In DNA form, the CDR3 reads TGTGCCAGCAGCCAAGATCTGGAGAGGATAGATACGCAGTATTTT. Amino acid sequence: CASSQDLERIDTQYF.

The chain carries TRBV6-1 and TRBJ2-6; D is perhaps TRBD2 (5 bases). CDR3 length: 18 residues. The germline CDR1 and CDR2 sequences are MNHNS and SASEGT. V was clipped by 2 bases and J by 0 bases, with 14 bases between them. This CDR3 is CASSERPGSFSGANVLTF. The CDR3 coding sequence is TGTGCCAGCAGTGAACGACCGGGATCCTTCTCTGGGGCCAACGTCCTGACTTTC.

The chain combines TRBV2 with TRBJ2-7; 9 bases are a match to TRBD1. Germline V CDR1 and CDR2: SNHLY, FYNNEI. The V segment lost 5 bases and the J segment 6 bases; nucleotides outside the gene matches: 8. There are 14 residues in the CDR3. CDR3 protein: CASSPQGAAREQYF. CDR3 DNA: TGTGCCAGCAGTCCACAGGGGGCAGCACGCGAGCAGTACTTC.

The chain combines TRBV27 with TRBJ2-3; 7 nucleotides align to TRBD2. CDR1 is MNHEY, CDR2 SMNVEV, per germline (reference sequence). Trimming at V came to 8 bases and at J to 3 bases, leaving 5 bases not matched to a gene. The CDR3 is made up of 13 amino acids. The DNA of the CDR3 is TGTGCCAGCCGGGACTATCGAACAGATACGCAGTATTTT. Its protein product is CASRDYRTDTQYF.

The V gene is TRBV11-3, the J gene TRBJ2-7; TRBD2 is a possible D gene (6 bases). V lost 5 bases and J lost 1, with 18 bases in between. This CDR3 is built from 16 residues. CDR1 and CDR2 from the germline V gene are SGHNT and YENEEA. CDR3 DNA sequence: TGTGCCAGCAGCGGAAACCGGGACTCTCCATCCTACGAGCAGTACTTC. It specifies CASSGNRDSPSYEQYF.

CDR3 region: CAWTRRTEAFF. DNA for the CDR3: TGTGCCTGGACAAGGAGAACTGAAGCTTTCTTT. The gene calls are TRBV30 and TRBJ1-1; the D is unclear. The germline CDR1 and CDR2 sequences are GTSNPN and SVGIG (reference sequence). The CDR3 covers 11 residues. V was trimmed by 4 bases and J by 5 bases, leaving 8 bases between them.

CDR3 in amino acids: CASSIVGVQTGQPQHF. The CDR3 DNA follows: TGTGCCAGTAGTATCGTAGGCGTACAAACGGGTCAGCCCCAGCATTTT. V and J are TRBV19 and TRBJ1-5, with no clear D. Looked up from germline, CDR1 is LNHDA and CDR2 is SQIVND (reference sequence). The germline V and J ends were trimmed by 3 bases and 6 bases, with 18 bases remaining between them. This CDR3 spans 16 amino acids.

The chain combines TRBV27 with TRBJ2-5; D call uncertain. The germline gives CDR1 MNHEY, CDR2 SMNVEV (reference sequence). This CDR3 is 14 amino acids long. Trimming took off 4 bases at V and 2 bases at J, with 11 bases between the two ends. In nucleotides, the CDR3 is TGTGCCAGCAGTTCGGTGCTAAAACAAGAGACCCAGTACTTC. Translated, it gives CASSSVLKQETQYF.

Details on this clone: This same CDR3 is encoded by further DNA sequences in the sample. The chain employs TRBV9 and TRBJ1-1, with 8 nucleotides matching TRBD1. This CDR3 spans 14 amino acids. The J segment lost 2 bases and the V segment lost 4 bases, leaving 4 bases of the junction unmatched. Germline loops: CDR1 SGDLS, CDR2 YYNGEE. The CDR3 region is CASSLGQGNTEAFF. The CDR3 DNA reads TGTGCCAGCAGCCTAGGACAGGGAAACACTGAAGCTTTCTTT.

Written as DNA, the CDR3 is TGTGCCAGCTCACCGACTAGCGGGAGGCACAATGAGCAGTTCTTC. Its translation: CASSPTSGRHNEQFF. The rearrangement joins TRBV18 to TRBJ2-1; TRBD2 matches 13 bases. Trimming took 3 bases from V and 5 from J; bases not matched to a gene: 1. The germline V gene has CDR1 KGHSH and CDR2 LQKENI. The CDR3 loop spans 15 amino acids.

This chain uses TRBV6-6 with TRBJ2-7; the D gene is possibly TRBD1 (6 bases). Trimming pared 10 bases from V and 0 bases from J, leaving 10 bases between. Per the germline V gene, CDR1 is MNHNY and CDR2 is SVGAGI (reference sequence). This CDR3 has 12 amino acids. CDR3: CATSDSSYEQYF. CDR3 DNA sequence: TGTGCCACCTCGGACAGCTCCTACGAGCAGTACTTC.

This clone turned up a few times. The V and J genes are TRBV6-5 and TRBJ2-7; 7 positions agree with TRBD2. Looked up from germline, CDR1 is MNHEY and CDR2 is SVGAGI. The CDR3 spans 15 residues. The junction had 12 bases not matched to a gene; V was cut back by 10 bases and J by 0 bases. CDR3 amino acids: CATKIGSGGSYEQYF. CDR3 DNA: TGTGCCACCAAGATCGGGTCGGGGGGCTCCTACGAGCAGTACTTC.

The chain uses TRBV29-1 and TRBJ2-3, with D tentatively TRBD2 (6 bases). Germline lookup yields CDR1 SQVTM and CDR2 ANQGSEA. V shed 1 base and J shed 6 bases, with 11 bases lying between them. The CDR3 is 13 residues long. The CDR3 loop reads CSVEVAGWDTQYF. CDR3 nucleotides: TGCAGCGTTGAAGTGGCGGGATGGGATACGCAGTATTTT.

The rearrangement uses TRBV19 and TRBJ2-1, with 8 bases lining up with TRBD2. J was trimmed by 4 bases and V by 3 bases; bases with no gene match: 11. The CDR3 length is 17 residues. The germline gives CDR1 LNHDA, CDR2 SQIVND (reference sequence). DNA for the CDR3: TGTGCCAGTAGTATCGGCCCAGCGGGGGACCTATACAATGAGCAGTTCTTC. This gives the protein CASSIGPAGDLYNEQFF. The whole variable domain, remainder taken from reference TRBV19 and TRBJ2-1, is DGGITQSPKYLFRKEGQNVTLSCEQNLNHDAMYWYRQDPGQGLRLIYYSQIVNDFQKGDIAEGYSVSREKKESFPLTVTSAQKNPTAFYLCASSIGPAGDLYNEQFFGPGTRLTVL.

This chain uses TRBV27 with TRBJ1-1; no reliable D call. From germline, CDR1 is MNHEY and CDR2 SMNVEV (reference sequence). The CDR3 loop spans 15 amino acids. V was clipped by 4 bases and J by 0 bases, with 12 bases between them. The chain's CDR3 is CASSSAGRLNTEAFF. The CDR3 DNA follows: TGTGCCAGCAGTTCCGCCGGCAGGTTGAACACTGAAGCTTTCTTT.

The genes are TRBV4-1 and TRBJ2-2; weak D call: TRBD2 (6 bases). This CDR3 has 20 residues. V dropped 2 bases and J dropped 1 base, with 23 bases sitting between them. Germline CDR1 and CDR2: MGHRA and YSYEKL. CDR3 amino acids: CASSQFLASLKRGNTGELFF. The DNA for the CDR3 is TGCGCCAGCAGCCAATTCCTAGCGAGCCTTAAACGCGGGAACACCGGGGAGCTGTTTTTT.

The gene calls are TRBV5-1 and TRBJ1-5, with 7 positions matching TRBD1. The ends lost 0 bases at V and 4 bases at J; junction bases unmatched: 4. The CDR3 covers 15 residues. Germline V CDR1 and CDR2: SGHRS, YFSETQ. This CDR3 reads CASSLGDSLNQPQHF. The CDR3, as DNA: TGCGCCAGCAGCTTGGGGGACAGCTTGAATCAGCCCCAGCATTTT.

The J gene is TRBJ2-1, the V gene TRBV6-5; 8 positions match TRBD2. J lost 9 bases, V lost 7 bases, and 11 bases had no gene match. The CDR3 is 14 residues long. Per the germline V gene, CDR1 is MNHEY and CDR2 is SVGAGI. The CDR3: CASTRRAGGSEQFF. Here the CDR3 DNA reads TGTGCCAGCACCAGAAGGGCGGGGGGTTCTGAGCAGTTCTTC.

The chain links TRBV6-4 to TRBJ1-3; possibly TRBD1 for D (6 bases). V lost 4 bases to trimming and J lost 2 bases, with 12 bases between them. The CDR3 is 15 residues long. Germline CDR1 reads MRHNA; CDR2 reads SNTAGT. The CDR3 DNA is TGTGCCAGCAGTGTTGACAGGTGGGCTGGAAACACCATATATTTT. Its protein is CASSVDRWAGNTIYF.

The chain joins TRBV6-5 to TRBJ1-2; tentative D call: TRBD1 (6 bases). With 4 bases removed from V and 3 bases from J, the gap between germline ends came to 15 bases. The CDR3 consists of 15 residues. Germline V gives CDR1 MNHEY, CDR2 SVGAGI. The chain's CDR3 is CASSLSYRVDYGYTF. CDR3 bases: TGTGCCAGCAGTTTGTCCTACAGGGTAGACTATGGCTACACCTTC.

The chain uses TRBV6-6 and TRBJ1-1, with TRBD1 identical over 7 bases. Germline assignment: CDR1 MNHNY and CDR2 SVGAGI (reference sequence). The trim removed 5 bases at V and 1 base at J, leaving 4 bases unmatched. This CDR3 comprises 14 residues. This CDR3 reads CASSPGTANTEAFF. The DNA for the CDR3 is TGTGCCAGCAGTCCCGGGACAGCGAACACTGAAGCTTTCTTT.

The genes are TRBV18 and TRBJ2-2, with 9 positions matching TRBD2. J lost 6 bases, V lost 0 bases, and 8 bases had no gene match. This CDR3 contains 17 residues. CDR1 and CDR2 (germline): KGHSH, LQKENI. The CDR3 coding sequence is TGTGCCAGCTCACCACCGTCCCAGCGGGGGGCCTCCGGGGAGCTGTTTTTT. Protein: CASSPPSQRGASGELFF.

The chain joins TRBV19 to TRBJ2-2, with 9 positions matching TRBD1. Germline trimming cut 4 bases from V and 5 bases from J; bases unmatched to any gene: 8. CDR3 length: 16 residues. CDR1 and CDR2 from the germline V gene are LNHDA and SQIVND (reference sequence). This CDR3 is CASSNRGRGGTGELFF. For the CDR3, the DNA is TGTGCCAGTAGTAACAGGGGGCGAGGTGGAACCGGGGAGCTGTTTTTT.